This T cell receptor beta chain was documented in a study of blood T cell repertoires in COVID-19. In the study overall: T cells, B-cell-depleted T cells, or PBMCs provided the cDNA or gDNA that served as material.

The V and J ends lost 3 bases and 7 bases respectively, with 9 bases between them. Germline CDR1 reads LNHDA; CDR2 reads SQIVND (reference sequence). The CDR3 has 12 amino acids. Participant ages covered about 18 to 100 years across 20 to 30 US areas. Profiled with immunoSEQ multiplex PCR; TCRdb holds only in-frame clones, not every one. This table holds some 300,000 clones, over 85% found once. This clone was seen just once. The chain employs TRBV19 and TRBJ1-2; weak D call: TRBD1 (6 bases). The sequenced sample was PBMCs or T cells enriched from blood (not recorded which). The sequence derives from a woman aged 45-60 years who had been exposed to COVID-19. The chain's CDR3 is CASSMRGFGYTF. CDR3 nucleotides: TGTGCCAGTAGTATGAGGGGGTTTGGCTACACCTTC.